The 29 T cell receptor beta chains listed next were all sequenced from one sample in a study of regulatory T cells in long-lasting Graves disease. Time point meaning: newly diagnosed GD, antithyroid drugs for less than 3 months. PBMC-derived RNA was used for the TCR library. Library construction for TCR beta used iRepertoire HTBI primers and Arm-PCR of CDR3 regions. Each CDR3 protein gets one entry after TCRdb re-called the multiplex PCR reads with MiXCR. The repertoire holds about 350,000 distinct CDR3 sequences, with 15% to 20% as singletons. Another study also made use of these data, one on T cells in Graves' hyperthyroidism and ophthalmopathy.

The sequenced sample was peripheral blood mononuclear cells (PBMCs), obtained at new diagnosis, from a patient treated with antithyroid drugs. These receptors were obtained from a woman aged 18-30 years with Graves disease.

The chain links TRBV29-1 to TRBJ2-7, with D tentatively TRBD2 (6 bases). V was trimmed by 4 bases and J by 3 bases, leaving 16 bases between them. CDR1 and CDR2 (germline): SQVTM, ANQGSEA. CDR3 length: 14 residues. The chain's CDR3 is CSVVPHLGGYEQYF. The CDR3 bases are TGCAGCGTTGTACCCCACCTGGGGGGCTACGAGCAGTACTTC.

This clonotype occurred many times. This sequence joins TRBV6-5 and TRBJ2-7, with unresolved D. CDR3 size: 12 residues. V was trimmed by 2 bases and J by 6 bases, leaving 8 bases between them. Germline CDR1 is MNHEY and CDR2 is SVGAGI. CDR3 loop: CASSYGFGEQYF. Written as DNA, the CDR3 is TGTGCCAGCAGTTACGGTTTCGGCGAGCAGTACTTC.

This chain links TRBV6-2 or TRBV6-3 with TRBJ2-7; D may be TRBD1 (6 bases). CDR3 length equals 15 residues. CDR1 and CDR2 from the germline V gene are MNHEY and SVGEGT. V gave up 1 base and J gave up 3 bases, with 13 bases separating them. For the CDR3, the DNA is TGTGCCAGCAGTTACTTGGACAGCACACACTACGAGCAGTACTTC. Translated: CASSYLDSTHYEQYF.

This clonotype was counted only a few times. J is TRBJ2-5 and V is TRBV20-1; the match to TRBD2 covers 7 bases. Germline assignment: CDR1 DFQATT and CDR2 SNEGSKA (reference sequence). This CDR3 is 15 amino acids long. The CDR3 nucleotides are TGCAGCGCCCCCCTGGGGGGGGTTGGGTGGGAGACCCAGTACTTC. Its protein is CSAPLGGVGWETQYF.

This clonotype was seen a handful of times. CDR3 protein: CASSPGQTFYEQYF. The CDR3 nucleotides are TGTGCCAGTAGCCCGGGACAGACCTTCTACGAGCAGTACTTC. The V and J genes are TRBV19 and TRBJ2-7; TRBD1 matches at 7 bases. Germline-derived CDR1 and CDR2 are LNHDA and SQIVND (reference sequence). The ends lost 6 bases at V and 3 bases at J; junction bases unmatched: 8. The CDR3 totals 14 residues.

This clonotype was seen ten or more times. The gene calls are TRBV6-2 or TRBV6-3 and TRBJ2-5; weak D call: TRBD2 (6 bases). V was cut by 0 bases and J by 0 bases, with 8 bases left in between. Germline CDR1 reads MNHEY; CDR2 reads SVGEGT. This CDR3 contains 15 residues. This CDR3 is CASSYSLANQETQYF. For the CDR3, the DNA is TGTGCCAGCAGTTACTCTCTAGCGAACCAAGAGACCCAGTACTTC.

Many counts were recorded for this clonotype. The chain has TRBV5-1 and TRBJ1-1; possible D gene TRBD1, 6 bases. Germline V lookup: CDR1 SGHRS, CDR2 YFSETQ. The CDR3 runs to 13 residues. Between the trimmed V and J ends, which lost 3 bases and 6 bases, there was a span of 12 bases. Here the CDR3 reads CASSSQGTAEAFF. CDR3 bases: TGCGCCAGCAGCTCGCAGGGGACGGCTGAAGCTTTCTTT.

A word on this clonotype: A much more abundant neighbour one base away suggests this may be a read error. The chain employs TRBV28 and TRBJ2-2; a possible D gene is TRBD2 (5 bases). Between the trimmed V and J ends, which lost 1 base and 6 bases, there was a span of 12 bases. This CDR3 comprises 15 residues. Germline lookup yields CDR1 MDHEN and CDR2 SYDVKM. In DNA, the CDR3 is TGTGCCAGCAGTTTATTTACGGGATACGCCGGGGAGCTGTTTTTT. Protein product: CASSLFTGYAGELFF.

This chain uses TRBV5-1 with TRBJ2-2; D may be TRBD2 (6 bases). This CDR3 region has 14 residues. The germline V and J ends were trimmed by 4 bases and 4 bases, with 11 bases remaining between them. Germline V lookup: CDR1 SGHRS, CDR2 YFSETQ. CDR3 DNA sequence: TGCGCCAGCAGCCCGACTAGTTCCACCGGGGAGCTGTTTTTT. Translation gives CASSPTSSTGELFF.

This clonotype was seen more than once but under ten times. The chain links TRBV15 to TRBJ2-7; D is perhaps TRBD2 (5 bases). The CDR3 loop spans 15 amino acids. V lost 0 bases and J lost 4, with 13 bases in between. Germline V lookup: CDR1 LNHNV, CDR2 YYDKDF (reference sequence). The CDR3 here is CATSRERTFGYEQYF. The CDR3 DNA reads TGTGCCACCAGCAGAGAAAGGACTTTCGGATACGAGCAGTACTTC.

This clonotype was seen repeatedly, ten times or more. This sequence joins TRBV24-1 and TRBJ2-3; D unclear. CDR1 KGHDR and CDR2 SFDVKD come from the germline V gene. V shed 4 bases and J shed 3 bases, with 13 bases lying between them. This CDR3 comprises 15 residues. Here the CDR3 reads CATSDSRLVTDTQYF. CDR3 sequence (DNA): TGTGCCACCAGTGACTCACGCCTTGTTACAGATACGCAGTATTTT.

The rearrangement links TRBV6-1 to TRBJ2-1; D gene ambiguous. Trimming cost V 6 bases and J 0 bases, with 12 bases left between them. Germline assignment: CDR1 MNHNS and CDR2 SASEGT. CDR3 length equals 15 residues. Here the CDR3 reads CASSTRPSSYNEQFF. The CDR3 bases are TGTGCCAGCAGCACGCGACCTAGCTCCTACAATGAGCAGTTCTTC.

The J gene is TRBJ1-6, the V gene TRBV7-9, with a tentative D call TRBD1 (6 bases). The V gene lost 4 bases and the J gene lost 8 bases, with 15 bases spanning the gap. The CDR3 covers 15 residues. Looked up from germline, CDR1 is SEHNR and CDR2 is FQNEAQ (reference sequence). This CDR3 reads CASSSEQGIYSPLHF. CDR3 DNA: TGTGCCAGCAGCTCCGAACAGGGAATCTATTCACCCCTCCACTTT.

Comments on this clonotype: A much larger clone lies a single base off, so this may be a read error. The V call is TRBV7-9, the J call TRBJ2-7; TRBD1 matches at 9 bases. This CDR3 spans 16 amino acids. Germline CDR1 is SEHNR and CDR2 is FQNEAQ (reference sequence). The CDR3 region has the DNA TGTGCCGGCAGCTCTAGAGTCGGGACAGGGTTCTACGAGCAGTACTTC. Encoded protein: CAGSSRVGTGFYEQYF.

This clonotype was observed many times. CDR3 region: CASNPGMSSYEQYF. In nucleotides, the CDR3 is TGCGCCAGCAACCCAGGGATGAGCTCCTACGAGCAGTACTTC. This chain joins TRBV5-1 and TRBJ2-7; the D gene is possibly TRBD1 (5 bases). V was clipped by 6 bases and J by 0 bases, with 13 bases between them. The V gene's germline CDR1 is SGHRS and CDR2 YFSETQ. The CDR3 has 14 residues.

The CDR3 spells CASSLMGRVGGYTF. CDR3 coding DNA: TGTGCCAGCAGCTTAATGGGCCGCGTGGGTGGCTACACCTTC. This chain joins TRBV11-2 and TRBJ1-2; D uncertain. Trimming shortened V by 2 bases and J by 7 bases, and 14 bases separated the two germline ends. Germline V gene data show CDR1 as SGHAT and CDR2 as FQNNGV. The CDR3 length is 14 residues.

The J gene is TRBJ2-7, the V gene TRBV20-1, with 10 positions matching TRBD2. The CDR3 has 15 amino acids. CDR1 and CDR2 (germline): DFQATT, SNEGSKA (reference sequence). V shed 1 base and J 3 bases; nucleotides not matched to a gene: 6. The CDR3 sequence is CSARAPSGSGYEQYF. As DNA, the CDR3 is TGCAGTGCTAGAGCCCCTAGCGGGAGTGGCTACGAGCAGTACTTC.

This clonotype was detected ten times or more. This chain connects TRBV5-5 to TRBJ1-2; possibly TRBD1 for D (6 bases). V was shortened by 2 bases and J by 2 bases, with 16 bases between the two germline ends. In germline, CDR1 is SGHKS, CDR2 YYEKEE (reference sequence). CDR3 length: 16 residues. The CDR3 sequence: CASSLNSGQMNYGYTF. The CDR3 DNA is TGTGCCAGCAGCTTAAATTCAGGACAGATGAACTATGGCTACACCTTC.

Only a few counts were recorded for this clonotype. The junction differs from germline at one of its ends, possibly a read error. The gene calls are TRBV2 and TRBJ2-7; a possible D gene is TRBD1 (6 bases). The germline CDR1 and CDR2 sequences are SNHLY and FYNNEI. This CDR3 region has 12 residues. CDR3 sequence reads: CAGSRGGYEQYF. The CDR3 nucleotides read TGTGCCGGCAGCCGAGGGGGTTACGAGCAGTACTTC. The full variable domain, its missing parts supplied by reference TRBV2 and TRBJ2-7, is EPEVTQTPSHQVTQMGQEVILRCVPISNHLYFYWYRQILGQKVEFLVSFYNNEISEKSEIFDDQFSVERPDGSNFTLKIRSTKLEDSAMYFCAGSRGGYEQYFGPGTRLTVT.

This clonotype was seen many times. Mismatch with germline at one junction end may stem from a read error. The CDR3 DNA sequence: TGTGCCAGCAGCTCACCCAGGGGGGCCACCTATGGCTACACCTTC. Protein: CASSSPRGATYGYTF. V usage is TRBV5-1 and J usage is TRBJ1-2; 7 bases line up with TRBD1. This CDR3 region has 15 residues. Germline V lookup: CDR1 SGHRS, CDR2 YFSETQ. The full variable domain, its missing parts supplied by reference TRBV5-1 and TRBJ1-2, is KAGVTQTPRYLIKTRGQQVTLSCSPISGHRSVSWYQQTPGQGLQFLFEYFSETQRNKGNFPGRFSGRQFSNSRSEMNVSTLELGDSALYLCASSSPRGATYGYTFGSGTRLTVV.

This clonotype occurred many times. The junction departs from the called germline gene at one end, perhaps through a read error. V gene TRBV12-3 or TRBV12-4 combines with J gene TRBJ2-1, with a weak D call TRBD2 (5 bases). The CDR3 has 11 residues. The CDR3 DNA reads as TGTGCCAGCAGTCAAGGGATTGACGGGATCTTC. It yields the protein CASSQGIDGIF.

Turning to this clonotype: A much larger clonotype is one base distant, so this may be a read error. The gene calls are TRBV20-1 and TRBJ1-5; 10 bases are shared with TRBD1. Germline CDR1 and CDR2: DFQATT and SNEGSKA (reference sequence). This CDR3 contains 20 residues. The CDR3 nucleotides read TGCAGTGCTAGAAAACCGGGACAGGGGCGCGGAGTCCTGGGCAATCGGCCCCAGCATTTT. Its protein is CSARKPGQGRGVLGNRPQHF.

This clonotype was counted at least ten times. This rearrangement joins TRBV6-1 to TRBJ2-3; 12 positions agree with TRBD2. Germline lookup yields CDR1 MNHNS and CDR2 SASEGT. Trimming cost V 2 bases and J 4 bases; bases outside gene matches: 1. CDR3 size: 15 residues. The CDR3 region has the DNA TGTGCCAGCAGTGAACTAGCGGGGGGGCCAGATACGCAGTATTTT. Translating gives CASSELAGGPDTQYF.

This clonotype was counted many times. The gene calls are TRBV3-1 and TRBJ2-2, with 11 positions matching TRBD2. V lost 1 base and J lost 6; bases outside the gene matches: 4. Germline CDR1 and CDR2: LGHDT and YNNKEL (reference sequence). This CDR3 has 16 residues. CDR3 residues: CASSQGLAGIPGELFF. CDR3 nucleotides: TGTGCCAGCAGCCAAGGACTAGCGGGAATACCCGGGGAGCTGTTTTTT. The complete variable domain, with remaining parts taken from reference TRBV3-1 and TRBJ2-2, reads DTAVSQTPKYLVTQMGNDKSIKCEQNLGHDTMYWYKQDSKKFLKIMFSYNNKELIINETVPNRFSPKSPDKAHLNLHINSLELGDSAVYFCASSQGLAGIPGELFFGEGSRLTVL.

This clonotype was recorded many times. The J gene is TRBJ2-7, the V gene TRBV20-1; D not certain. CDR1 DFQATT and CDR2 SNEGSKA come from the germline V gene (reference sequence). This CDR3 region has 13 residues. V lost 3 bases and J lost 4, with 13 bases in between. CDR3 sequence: CSASRSGDYEQYF. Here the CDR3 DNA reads TGCAGTGCTAGCCGATCTGGGGATTACGAGCAGTACTTC.

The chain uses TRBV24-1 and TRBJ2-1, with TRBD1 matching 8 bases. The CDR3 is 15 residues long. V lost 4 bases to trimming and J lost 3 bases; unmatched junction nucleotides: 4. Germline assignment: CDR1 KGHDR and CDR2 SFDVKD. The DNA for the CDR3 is TGTGCCACCAGTGAGGCCACAGGGGGCTACAATGAGCAGTTCTTC. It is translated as CATSEATGGYNEQFF.

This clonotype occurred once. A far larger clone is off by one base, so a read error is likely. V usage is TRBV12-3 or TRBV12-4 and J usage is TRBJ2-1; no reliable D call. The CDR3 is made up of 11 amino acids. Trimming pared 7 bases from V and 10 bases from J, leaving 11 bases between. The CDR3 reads CASTSSYEQFF. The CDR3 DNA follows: TGTGCCAGCACCAGCTCCTACGAGCAGTTCTTC.

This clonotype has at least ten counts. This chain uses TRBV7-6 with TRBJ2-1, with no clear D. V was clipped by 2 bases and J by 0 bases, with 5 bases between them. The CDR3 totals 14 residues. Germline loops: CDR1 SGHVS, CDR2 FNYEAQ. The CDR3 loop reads CASSLWSSYNEQFF. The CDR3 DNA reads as TGTGCCAGCAGCTTATGGAGCTCCTACAATGAGCAGTTCTTC.

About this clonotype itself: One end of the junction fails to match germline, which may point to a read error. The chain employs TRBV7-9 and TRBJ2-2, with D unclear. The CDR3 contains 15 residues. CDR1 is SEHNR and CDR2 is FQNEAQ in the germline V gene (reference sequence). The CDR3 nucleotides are TGTGCCAGCGGCTTATTAGTAGCGAACACCGGGGAGCTGTTTTTT. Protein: CASGLLVANTGELFF.